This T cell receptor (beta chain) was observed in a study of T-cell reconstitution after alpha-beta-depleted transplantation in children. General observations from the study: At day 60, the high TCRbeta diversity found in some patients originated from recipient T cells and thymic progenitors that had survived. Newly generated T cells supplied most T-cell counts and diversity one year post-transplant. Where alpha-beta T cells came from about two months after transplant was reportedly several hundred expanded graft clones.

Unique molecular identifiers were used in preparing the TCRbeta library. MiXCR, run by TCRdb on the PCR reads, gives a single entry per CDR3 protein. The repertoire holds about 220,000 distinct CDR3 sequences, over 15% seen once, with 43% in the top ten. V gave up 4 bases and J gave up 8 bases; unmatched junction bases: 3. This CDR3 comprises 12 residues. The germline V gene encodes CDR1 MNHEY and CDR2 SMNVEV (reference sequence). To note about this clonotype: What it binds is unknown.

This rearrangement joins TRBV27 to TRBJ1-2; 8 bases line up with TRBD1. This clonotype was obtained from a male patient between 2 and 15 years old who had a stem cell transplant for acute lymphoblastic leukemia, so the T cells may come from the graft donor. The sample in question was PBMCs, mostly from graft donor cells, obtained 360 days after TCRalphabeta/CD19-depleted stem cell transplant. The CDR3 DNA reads TGTGCCAGCAGTTCAACAGGGGGAGGCTACACCTTC. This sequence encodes CASSSTGGGYTF.